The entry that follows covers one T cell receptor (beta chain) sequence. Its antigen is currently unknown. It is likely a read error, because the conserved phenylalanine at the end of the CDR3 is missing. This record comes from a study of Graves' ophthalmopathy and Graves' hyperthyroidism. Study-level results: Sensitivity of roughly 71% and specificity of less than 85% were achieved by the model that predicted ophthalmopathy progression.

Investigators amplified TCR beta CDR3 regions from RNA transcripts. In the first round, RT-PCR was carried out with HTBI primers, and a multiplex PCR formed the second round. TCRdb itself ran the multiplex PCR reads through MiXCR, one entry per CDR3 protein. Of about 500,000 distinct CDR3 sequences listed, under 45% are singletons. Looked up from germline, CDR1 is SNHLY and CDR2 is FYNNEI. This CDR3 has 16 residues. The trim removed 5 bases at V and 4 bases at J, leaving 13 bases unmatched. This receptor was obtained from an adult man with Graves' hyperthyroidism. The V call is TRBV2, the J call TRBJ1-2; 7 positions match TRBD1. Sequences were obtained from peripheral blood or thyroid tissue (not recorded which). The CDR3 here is CASSSIGTVRSYGYTL. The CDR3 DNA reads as TGTGCCAGCAGTTCTATTGGGACAGTGAGATCCTATGGCTACACCCTC.